This T cell receptor (beta chain) originates from a study of T cells in localized non-small cell lung cancer. Findings and caveats of the study: Sequencing involved a lone tumor region, leaving heterogeneity possible. The appearance of a median about 62 of the top 100 tumor clones was seen in adjacent lung. Adjacent uninvolved lung tissue had the highest T cell clonality, exceeding tumor. The study linked higher blood T cell density to longer overall survival.

Clones were sequenced by immunoSEQ multiplex PCR, and TCRdb holds only the in-frame ones, with some missing. The table lists tens of thousands of clones, approximately 90% of them singletons. To note about this clone: Antigen: not known.

The sequenced sample was peripheral blood, obtained before any cancer treatment. This TCR came from a man between 35 and 75 years old with stage I squamous cell lung carcinoma.

The CDR3 coding sequence is TGTGCCAGCAGCTCACCCGGACGTTCACTGGGGGAGTACTTC. The encoded protein is CASSSPGRSLGEYF. V gene TRBV5-6 combines with J gene TRBJ2-7; D tentatively reads TRBD1 or TRBD2 (5 bases each). The CDR3 is 14 amino acids. Per germline, CDR1 SGHDT and CDR2 YYEEEE. V lost 3 bases to trimming and J lost 11 bases, with 21 bases between them.